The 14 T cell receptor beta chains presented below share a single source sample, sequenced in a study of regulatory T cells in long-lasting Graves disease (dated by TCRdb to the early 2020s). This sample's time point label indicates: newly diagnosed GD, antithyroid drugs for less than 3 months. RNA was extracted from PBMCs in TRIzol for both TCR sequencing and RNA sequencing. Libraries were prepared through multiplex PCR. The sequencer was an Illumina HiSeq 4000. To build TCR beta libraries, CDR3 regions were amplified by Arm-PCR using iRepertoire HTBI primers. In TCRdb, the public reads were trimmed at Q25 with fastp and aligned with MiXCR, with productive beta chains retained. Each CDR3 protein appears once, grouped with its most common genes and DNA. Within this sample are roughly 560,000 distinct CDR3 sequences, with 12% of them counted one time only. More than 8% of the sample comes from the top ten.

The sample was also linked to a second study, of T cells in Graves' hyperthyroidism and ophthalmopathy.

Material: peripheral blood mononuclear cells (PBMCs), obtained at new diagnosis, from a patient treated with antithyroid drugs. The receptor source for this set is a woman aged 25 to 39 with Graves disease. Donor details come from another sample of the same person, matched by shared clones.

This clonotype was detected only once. In DNA, the CDR3 is TGTGCCAGCAGCCGGGGACAGGGGAGTGCCGGGGAGCTGTTTTTT. It is translated as CASSRGQGSAGELFF. The genes are TRBV2 and TRBJ2-2; 10 nucleotides match TRBD1. The germline gives CDR1 SNHLY, CDR2 FYNNEI. The CDR3 is made up of 15 amino acids. V lost 6 bases to trimming and J lost 6 bases; unmatched junction nucleotides: 7.

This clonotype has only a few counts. CDR3 protein: CASSTKLPSGRAYNEQFF. The CDR3 DNA sequence: TGTGCCAGCAGCACCAAACTTCCCAGCGGGAGGGCCTACAATGAGCAGTTCTTC. V and J are TRBV9 and TRBJ2-1, with 10 bases fitting TRBD2. Germline CDR1 is SGDLS and CDR2 is YYNGEE. This CDR3 has 18 amino acids. After removal of 4 bases from V and 2 bases from J, the junction contained 12 bases not matched to a gene. The variable domain in full, with the rest retrieved from reference TRBV9 and TRBJ2-1, is DSGVTQTPKHLITATGQRVTLRCSPRSGDLSVYWYQQSLDQGLQFLIQYYNGEERAKGNILERFSAQQFPDLHSELNLSSLELGDSALYFCASSTKLPSGRAYNEQFFGPGTRLTVL.

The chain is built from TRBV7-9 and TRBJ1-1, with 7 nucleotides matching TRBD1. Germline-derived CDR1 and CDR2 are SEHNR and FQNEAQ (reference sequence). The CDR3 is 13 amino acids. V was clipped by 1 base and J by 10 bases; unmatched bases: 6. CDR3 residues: CASSLGKGAGAFF. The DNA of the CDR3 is TGTGCCAGCAGCTTAGGCAAGGGGGCGGGAGCTTTCTTT.

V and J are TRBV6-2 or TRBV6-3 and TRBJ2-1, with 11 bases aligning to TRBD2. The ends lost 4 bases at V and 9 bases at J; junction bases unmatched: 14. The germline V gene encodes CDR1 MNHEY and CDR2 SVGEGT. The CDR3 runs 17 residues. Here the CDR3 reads CASSSLSGRGGTGEQFF. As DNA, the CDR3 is TGTGCCAGCAGTTCCCTTAGCGGGAGGGGTGGGACCGGTGAGCAGTTCTTC.

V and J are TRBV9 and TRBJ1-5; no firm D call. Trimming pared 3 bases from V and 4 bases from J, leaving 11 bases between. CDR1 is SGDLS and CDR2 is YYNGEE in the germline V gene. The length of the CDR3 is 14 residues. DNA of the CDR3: TGTGCCAGCAGCGGGGCAGGCAGGAATCAGCCCCAGCATTTT. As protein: CASSGAGRNQPQHF.

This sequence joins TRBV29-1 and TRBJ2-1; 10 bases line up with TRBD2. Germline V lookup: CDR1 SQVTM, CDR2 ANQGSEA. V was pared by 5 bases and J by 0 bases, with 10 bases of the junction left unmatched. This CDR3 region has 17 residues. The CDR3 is CSVYGTSAPSSYNEQFF. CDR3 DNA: TGCAGCGTTTACGGGACTAGCGCACCCAGCTCCTACAATGAGCAGTTCTTC.

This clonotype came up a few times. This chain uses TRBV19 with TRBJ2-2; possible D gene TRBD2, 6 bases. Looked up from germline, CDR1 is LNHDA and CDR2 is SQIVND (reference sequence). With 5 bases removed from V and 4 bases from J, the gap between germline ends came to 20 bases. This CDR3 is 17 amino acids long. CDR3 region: CASSPREWAFGTGELFF. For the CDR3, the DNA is TGTGCCAGTAGTCCCCGGGAGTGGGCTTTTGGCACCGGGGAGCTGTTTTTT.

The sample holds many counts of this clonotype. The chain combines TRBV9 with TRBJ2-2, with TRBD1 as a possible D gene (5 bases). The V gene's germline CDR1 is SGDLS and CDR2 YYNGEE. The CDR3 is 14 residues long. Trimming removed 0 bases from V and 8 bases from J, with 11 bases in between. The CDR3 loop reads CASSVGFGAGELFF. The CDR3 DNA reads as TGTGCCAGCAGCGTAGGGTTTGGGGCGGGGGAGCTGTTTTTT. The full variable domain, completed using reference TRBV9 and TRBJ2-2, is DSGVTQTPKHLITATGQRVTLRCSPRSGDLSVYWYQQSLDQGLQFLIQYYNGEERAKGNILERFSAQQFPDLHSELNLSSLELGDSALYFCASSVGFGAGELFFGEGSRLTVL.

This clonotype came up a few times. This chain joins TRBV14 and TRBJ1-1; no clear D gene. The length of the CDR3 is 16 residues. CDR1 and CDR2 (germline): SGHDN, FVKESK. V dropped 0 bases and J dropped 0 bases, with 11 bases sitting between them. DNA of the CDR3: TGTGCCAGCAGCCAAGATGACGGAAGCATGAACACTGAAGCTTTCTTT. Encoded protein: CASSQDDGSMNTEAFF.

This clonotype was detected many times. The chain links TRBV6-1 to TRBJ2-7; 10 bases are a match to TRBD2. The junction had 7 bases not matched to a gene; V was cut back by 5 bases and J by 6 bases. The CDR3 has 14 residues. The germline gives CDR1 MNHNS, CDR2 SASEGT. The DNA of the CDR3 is TGTGCCAGCAGTCCCCTAGCGGGAGCAGCCGAGCAGTACTTC. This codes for CASSPLAGAAEQYF.

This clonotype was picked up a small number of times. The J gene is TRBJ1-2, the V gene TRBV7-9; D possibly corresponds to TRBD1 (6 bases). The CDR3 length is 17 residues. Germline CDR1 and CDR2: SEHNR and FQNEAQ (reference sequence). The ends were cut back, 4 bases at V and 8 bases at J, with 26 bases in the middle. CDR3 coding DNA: TGTGCCAGCAGCTCCCACTGGGCGGACAGACGATTAGGGGGCTACACCTTC. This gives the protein CASSSHWADRRLGGYTF.

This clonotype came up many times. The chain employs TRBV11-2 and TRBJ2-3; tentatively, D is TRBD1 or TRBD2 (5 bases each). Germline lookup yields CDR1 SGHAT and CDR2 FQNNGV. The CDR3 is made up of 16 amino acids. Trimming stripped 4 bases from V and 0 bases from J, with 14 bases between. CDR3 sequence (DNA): TGTGCCAGCAGCTCCCTAACGGGGCGGAGCACAGATACGCAGTATTTT. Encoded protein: CASSSLTGRSTDTQYF.

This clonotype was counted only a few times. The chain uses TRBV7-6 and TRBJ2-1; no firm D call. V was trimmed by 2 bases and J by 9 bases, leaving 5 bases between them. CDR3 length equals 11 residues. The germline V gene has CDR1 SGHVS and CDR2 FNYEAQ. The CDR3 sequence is CASSLWAEQFF. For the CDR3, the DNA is TGTGCCAGCAGCTTATGGGCTGAGCAGTTCTTC.

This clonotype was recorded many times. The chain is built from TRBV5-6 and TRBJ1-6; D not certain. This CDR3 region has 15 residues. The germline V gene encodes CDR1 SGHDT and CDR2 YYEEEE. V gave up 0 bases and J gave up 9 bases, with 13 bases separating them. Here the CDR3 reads CASSLGAGGISPLHF. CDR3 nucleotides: TGTGCCAGCAGCTTGGGGGCGGGCGGAATTTCACCCCTCCACTTT.